Described below is a single T cell receptor (beta chain) sequence and its context. Its target is not known. With 4 bases clipped from V and 1 base from J, the junction kept 9 bases outside the gene matches. This CDR3 spans 16 amino acids. Germline lookup yields CDR1 DFQATT and CDR2 SNEGSKA (reference sequence). Unique molecular identifiers were present on cDNA, and template switching added a universal primer site. TCRdb re-derived calls from the 5' RACE reads in MiXCR, one entry per CDR3 protein. Among 550,000 to 800,000 distinct CDR3 sequences listed, around 7.5% were seen once. This record belongs to a study of identical twins. Findings and limits, study-wide: The study found excess low generation probability among twin-shared out-of-frame alpha sequences. Cross-sectional statistics, not tracking of the same donors, supported the conclusions.

These data were also filed under a second study, of yellow fever vaccine responses in identical twins.

The sequence was collected from a woman between 18 and 30 years old in good health. The chain is built from TRBV20-1 and TRBJ1-1; TRBD1 matches at 10 bases. The sequencing sample was made of PBMCs. The CDR3 loop reads CSAKGQGDPGNTEAFF. The CDR3 DNA is TGCAGTGCTAAAGGACAGGGGGATCCGGGGAACACTGAAGCTTTCTTT.